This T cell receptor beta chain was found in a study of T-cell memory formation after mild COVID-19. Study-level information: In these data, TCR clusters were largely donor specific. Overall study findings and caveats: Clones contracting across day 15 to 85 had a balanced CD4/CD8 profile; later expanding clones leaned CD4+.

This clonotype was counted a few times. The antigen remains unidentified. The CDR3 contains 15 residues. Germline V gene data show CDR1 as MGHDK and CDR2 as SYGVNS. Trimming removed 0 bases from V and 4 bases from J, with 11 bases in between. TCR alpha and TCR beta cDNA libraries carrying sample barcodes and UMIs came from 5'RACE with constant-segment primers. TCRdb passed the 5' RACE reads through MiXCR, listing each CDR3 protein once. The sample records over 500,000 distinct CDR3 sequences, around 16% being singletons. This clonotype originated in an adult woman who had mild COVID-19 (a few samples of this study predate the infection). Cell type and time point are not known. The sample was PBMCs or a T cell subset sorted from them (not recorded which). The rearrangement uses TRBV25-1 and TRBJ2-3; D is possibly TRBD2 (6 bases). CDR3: CASSEYGGTPDTQYF. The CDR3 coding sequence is TGTGCCAGCAGTGAATATGGGGGGACCCCAGATACGCAGTATTTT. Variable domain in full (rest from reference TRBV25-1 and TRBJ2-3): EADIYQTPRYLVIGTGKKITLECSQTMGHDKMYWYQQDPGMELHLIHYSYGVNSTEKGDLSSESTVSRIRTEHFPLTLESARPSHTSQYLCASSEYGGTPDTQYFGPGTRLTVL.